Below, 2 T cell receptor beta chains from the same sample are listed, as sequenced in a study of cytomegalovirus exposure and HLA in healthy donors. Researchers ran the PCR with 60 Vbeta and 13 Jbeta primers. Only in-frame clones appear in the TCRdb table, and some are missing; sequencing was by immunoSEQ multiplex PCR. The data hold around 200,000 clones, with roughly four fifths observed a single time. The sample taken for sequencing was PBMCs. The source of these receptors is a woman aged 18-29 years in good health and CMV-seronegative.

The chain couples TRBV29-1 to TRBJ1-3, with 11 bases fitting TRBD1. The CDR3 consists of 14 residues. V was pared by 6 bases and J by 0 bases, with 1 base of the junction left unmatched. Germline lookup yields CDR1 SQVTM and CDR2 ANQGSEA. The CDR3 DNA follows: TGCAGCGTGGGGACAGGGGGCTCTGGAAACACCATATATTTT. Protein: CSVGTGGSGNTIYF.

The chain carries TRBV18 and TRBJ1-1; D unclear. Germline values: CDR1 KGHSH, CDR2 LQKENI. V lost 6 bases and J lost 0, with 11 bases in between. The CDR3 covers 14 residues. For the CDR3, the DNA is TGTGCCAGCTCTCCCCTGGCAGTGAACACTGAAGCTTTCTTT. Amino acid sequence: CASSPLAVNTEAFF.